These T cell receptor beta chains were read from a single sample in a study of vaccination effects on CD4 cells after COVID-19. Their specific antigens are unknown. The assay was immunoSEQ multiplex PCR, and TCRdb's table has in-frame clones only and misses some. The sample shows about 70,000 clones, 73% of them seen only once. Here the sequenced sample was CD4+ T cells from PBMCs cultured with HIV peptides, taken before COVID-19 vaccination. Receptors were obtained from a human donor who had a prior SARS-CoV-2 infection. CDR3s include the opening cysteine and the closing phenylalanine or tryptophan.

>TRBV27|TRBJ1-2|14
CASSFRDRDSGYTF
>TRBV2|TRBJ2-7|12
CASNQGFYEQYF
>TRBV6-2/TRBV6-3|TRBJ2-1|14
CASSSPLLENEQFF
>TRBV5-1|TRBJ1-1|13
CASSLFGASEAFF
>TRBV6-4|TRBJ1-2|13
CASVTLSHYGYTF
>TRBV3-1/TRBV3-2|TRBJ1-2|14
CASSPGTWSYGYTF
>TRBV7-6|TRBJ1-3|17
CASSRRQRQTPGNTIYF
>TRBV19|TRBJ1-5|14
CASRFTGREEPQHF
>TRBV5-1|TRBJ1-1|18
CASSLVPGAASVFAEAFF
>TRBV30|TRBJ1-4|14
CAWSVGLGGEKLFF
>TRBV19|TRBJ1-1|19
CASSIQGHRGRLGNTEAFF
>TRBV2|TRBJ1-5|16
CASRDRGVVRNQPQHF